This is a list of T cell receptor beta chains from one sample in a study of T cell responses to AZD1222 COVID-19 vaccine. Some clones are missing from TCRdb's copy, which holds only in-frame ones; the method was immunoSEQ multiplex PCR. Here the sample spans about 140,000 clones, roughly 90% being singletons. The sample was peripheral blood, taken on day 0 of AZD1222 vaccination. These receptors were obtained from an adult in good health. The conserved cysteine and the conserved F or W are not part of the CDR3 here.

TRBJ2-1	TRBV11-3	ASSLRTSGRSEQF
TRBJ2-7	TRBV14	ASSRIGFNYEQY
TRBJ2-3	TRBV2	ATHTPSSATSTDTQY
TRBJ2-7	TRBV6-5	ASASSYEQY
TRBJ2-1	TRBV18	ASSPLSLSSYNEQF
TRBJ1-3	TRBV12-3/TRBV12-4	ASRSGRGNTIY
TRBJ2-5	TRBV5-6	ASSLGQRETQY
TRBJ1-5	TRBV20-1	SASEDRGLGQPQH
TRBJ2-7	TRBV3-1/TRBV3-2	ASSQGLAEVYEQY
TRBJ2-2	TRBV19	AAGLATGELF
TRBJ1-5	TRBV19	ASSILADSNQPQH
TRBJ2-1	TRBV10-1	ASSMGLAGGRNSSYNEQF
TRBJ2-7	TRBV10-2	ASSGTAGEQY
TRBJ2-7	TRBV6-1	ASSEGGLGSYEQY
TRBJ1-1	TRBV5-4	ASSPTAMNTEAF
TRBJ2-5	TRBV14	ASSQLGGGSETQY
TRBJ2-7	TRBV2	ASGESVRGAYEQY
TRBJ2-1	TRBV6-1	ASSDASGSQDEQF
TRBJ2-7	TRBV12-3/TRBV12-4	ASRWTGYEQY
TRBJ2-2	TRBV24-1	ATSPTLNTGELF
TRBJ1-1	TRBV2	ASSELQMNTEAF
TRBJ2-7	TRBV6-5	ASLQEETGGYEQY
TRBJ2-5	TRBV5-6	ASSLQVTTTETQY
TRBJ2-7	TRBV15	ATSRGGEGPEQY
TRBJ1-5	TRBV6-1	ASSEARWGGPQH
TRBJ2-1	TRBV5-1	ASSLYETSGSPNNEQF
TRBJ1-1	TRBV19	ASSKTGTTEAF
TRBJ1-2	TRBV7-6	ASSLGVGGDYGYT
TRBJ2-7	TRBV6-1	ASSYRGSYEQY
TRBJ1-5	TRBV20-1	SASRGTVFGSNQPQH
TRBJ2-3	TRBV19	ATLTTDTQY
TRBJ2-1	TRBV10-3	AISGWADSDEQF
TRBJ2-7	TRBV28	ASSPGPEQY
TRBJ1-6	TRBV10-3	AISYTRDSDNSPLH
TRBJ1-1	TRBV29-1	SVAGQVRTEAF
TRBJ1-5	TRBV28	ASRGPLRNQPQH
TRBJ1-2	TRBV13	ASSLGQGVYGYT
TRBJ1-6	TRBV5-4	ASSLEGLRDSPLH
TRBJ1-4	TRBV10-1	ASSEHATNEKLF
TRBJ2-7	TRBV29-1	SVTGQGTYEQY
TRBJ2-5	TRBV27	ASRSAGETQY
TRBJ2-1	TRBV6-2/TRBV6-3	ASSYSASRPHNEQF
TRBJ2-5	TRBV6-2/TRBV6-3	ASSYAETQY
TRBJ1-1	TRBV19	ASSINRVNGNTEAF
TRBJ1-5	TRBV2	ASSGARRPNQPQH